The rows below give T cell receptor beta chains drawn from one sample of a study of blood T cell repertoires in COVID-19. Here immunoSEQ multiplex PCR was the method, and the copy in TCRdb shows in-frame clones only, minus some. The table lists about 270,000 clones, about nine tenths of them singletons. The sequenced sample was PBMCs or T cells enriched from blood (not recorded which). These receptors were collected from a woman aged 35 to 49 with acute COVID-19. Both conserved end residues are part of each CDR3. The D gene is left open where the match is weak. Only some rows state a clone size, as once, few, many or a class for expanded clones.

TRBJ2-1,once,TRBV19,TRBD2,CASSITLWREFNNEQFF,TGTGCCAGTAGTATCACCCTTTGGCGGGAGTTTAACAATGAGCAGTTCTTC
TRBJ2-2,once,TRBV5-1,TRBD2,CASSWTGTKNTGELFF,TGCGCCAGCAGCTGGACCGGGACTAAAAACACCGGGGAGCTGTTTTTT
TRBJ2-1,once,TRBV29-1,TRBD2,CSVEFDGTSIGDEQFF,TGCAGCGTTGAATTTGATGGGACTAGCATAGGCGATGAGCAGTTCTTC
TRBJ1-6,NA,TRBV30,NA,CAWSHVGQGNSPLHF,TGTGCCTGGAGCCACGTTGGGCAGGGAAATTCACCCCTCCACTTT
TRBJ1-5,NA,TRBV21-1,NA,CASSKMTGGEGNQPQHF,TGTGCCAGCAGCAAAATGACAGGGGGCGAGGGCAATCAGCCCCAGCATTTT
TRBJ2-7,NA,TRBV4-1,NA,CASSQDLGSYEQYF,TGCGCCAGCAGCCAAGATCTCGGCTCCTACGAGCAGTACTTC
TRBJ2-7,NA,TRBV28,TRBD2,CASSIGLASYEQYF,TGTGCCAGCAGTATAGGACTAGCAAGCTACGAGCAGTACTTC
TRBJ2-4,once,TRBV3-1/TRBV3-2,TRBD2,CASSQSWASGGLAKNIQYF,TGTGCCAGCAGCCAAAGTTGGGCTAGCGGGGGCTTAGCCAAAAACATTCAGTACTTC
TRBJ1-2,NA,TRBV5-4,TRBD1,CASRQDLRRQGDGYTF,TGTGCCAGTCGTCAAGACCTTCGGAGACAGGGTGACGGCTACACCTTC
TRBJ1-6,NA,TRBV6-2/TRBV6-3,TRBD1,CASSYSRGLSSYNSPLHF,TGTGCCAGCAGTTACTCGAGGGGGCTCAGCTCCTATAATTCACCCCTCCACTTT
TRBJ1-5,NA,TRBV6-5,NA,CASSQFLDSPNLHF,TGTGCCAGCAGTCAATTCCTGGACAGCCCGAACTTGCATTTT
TRBJ1-5,once,TRBV28,NA,CATHSNQPQHF,TGTGCCACCCATAGCAATCAGCCCCAGCATTTT
TRBJ1-1,NA,TRBV18,NA,CASSPLPGSMNTEAFF,TGTGCCAGCTCACCACTCCCAGGTTCCATGAACACTGAAGCTTTCTTT
TRBJ2-2,NA,TRBV7-9,NA,CASSGAPGGGELFF,TGTGCCAGCAGCGGAGCTCCCGGTGGCGGGGAGCTGTTTTTT
TRBJ1-6,NA,TRBV27,NA,CASSFTRDNSPLHF,TGTGCCAGCAGTTTTACCAGGGATAATTCACCCCTCCACTTT
TRBJ2-7,NA,TRBV18,NA,CASSPQGFAYEQYF,TGTGCCAGCTCACCACAGGGGTTTGCCTACGAGCAGTACTTC
TRBJ2-7,NA,TRBV27,TRBD2,CASRNGGGGSLYEQYF,TGTGCCAGCAGAAACGGGGGGGGCGGCTCCCTCTACGAGCAGTACTTC
TRBJ1-1,NA,TRBV12-3/TRBV12-4,NA,CASSSQGGGEAFF,TGTGCCAGCAGTAGCCAGGGAGGGGGTGAAGCTTTCTTT
TRBJ1-3,NA,TRBV7-6,NA,CASSHNDNFGNTIYF,TGTGCCAGCAGCCACAACGACAACTTTGGAAACACCATATATTTT
TRBJ1-2,NA,TRBV19,TRBD1,CASRGDRNGYTF,TGTGCCAGTAGAGGGGACAGAAATGGCTACACCTTC
TRBJ2-5,NA,TRBV2,TRBD2,CASRLRTSGLAETQYF,TGTGCCAGCAGACTCCGGACTAGCGGGTTAGCGGAGACCCAGTACTTC
TRBJ1-3,NA,TRBV3-1/TRBV3-2,NA,CASSPGRRGSGNTIYF,TGTGCCAGCAGCCCGGGTCGGCGGGGCTCTGGAAACACCATATATTTT
TRBJ2-1,NA,TRBV24-1,NA,CATSDLGGRAEQFF,TGTGCCACCAGTGATTTAGGAGGTAGGGCTGAGCAGTTCTTC
TRBJ2-6,NA,TRBV24-1,TRBD1,CATSSRDRGFGANVLTF,TGTGCCACCAGTTCCCGGGACAGGGGTTTTGGGGCCAACGTCCTGACTTTC